These 24 T cell receptor beta chains came from one sample sequenced in a study of T cells in localized non-small cell lung cancer. Generated by immunoSEQ multiplex PCR, the TCRdb table keeps only in-frame clones and is missing some. The sample contains over 50,000 clones, under 90% of which appear only once. Source: peripheral blood, taken before any cancer treatment. The receptors stem from a woman between 35 and 70 years old with stage I lung adenocarcinoma.

This clone was detected a few times. The chain links TRBV9 to TRBJ2-1; possible D gene TRBD2, 6 bases. V shed 0 bases and J shed 4 bases, with 11 bases lying between them. From germline, CDR1 is SGDLS and CDR2 YYNGEE. This CDR3 region has 15 residues. The CDR3 DNA is TGTGCCAGCAGCGTAGTATGGGGGGATTACAATGAGCAGTTCTTC. The encoded protein is CASSVVWGDYNEQFF.

This rearrangement joins TRBV30 to TRBJ2-7; maybe TRBD1 (6 bases). Germline CDR1 reads GTSNPN; CDR2 reads SVGIG (reference sequence). The CDR3 spans 18 residues. Between the trimmed V and J ends, which lost 2 bases and 3 bases, there was a span of 26 bases. CDR3 bases: TGTGCCTGGAGTAATCTAGGGGCAGGGGAAAGTCGAGGCTACGAGCAGTACTTC. Translating it yields CAWSNLGAGESRGYEQYF.

The chain employs TRBV29-1 and TRBJ1-4; D gene uncertain. The germline V gene encodes CDR1 SQVTM and CDR2 ANQGSEA. The CDR3 totals 14 residues. V lost 6 bases, J lost 8 bases, and 19 bases lay in between. This CDR3 reads CSVLQAKTGEKLFF. CDR3 nucleotide sequence: TGCAGCGTCCTTCAGGCCAAGACCGGGGAAAAACTGTTTTTT. Variable domain in full (rest from reference TRBV29-1 and TRBJ1-4): SAVISQKPSRDICQRGTSLTIQCQVDSQVTMMFWYRQQPGQSLTLIATANQGSEATYESGFVIDKFPISRPNLTFSTLTVSNMSPEDSSIYLCSVLQAKTGEKLFFGSGTQLSVL.

V and J are TRBV18 and TRBJ1-1; TRBD1 is a possible D gene (6 bases). The CDR3 loop spans 18 amino acids. V was cut by 1 base and J by 0 bases, with 18 bases left in between. Germline CDR1 is KGHSH and CDR2 is LQKENI. DNA of the CDR3: TGTGCCAGCTCACCACGGGAATTAATACAGGGCATGAACACTGAAGCTTTCTTT. Its protein is CASSPRELIQGMNTEAFF.

The chain uses TRBV30 and TRBJ2-7; D is ambiguous. Per the germline V gene, CDR1 is GTSNPN and CDR2 is SVGIG (reference sequence). The V end was cut by 2 bases, the J end by 3 bases, with 8 bases between. The CDR3 has 12 amino acids. CDR3 sequence (DNA): TGTGCCTGGAGTCCGGATAACTACGAGCAGTACTTC. Protein sequence: CAWSPDNYEQYF. The full variable domain, with the rest looked up from reference TRBV30 and TRBJ2-7, is SQTIHQWPATLVQPVGSPLSLECTVEGTSNPNLYWYRQAAGRGLQLLFYSVGIGQISSEVPQNLSASRPQDRQFILSSKKLLLSDSGFYLCAWSPDNYEQYFGPGTRLTVT.

Only one count was recorded for this clone. This sequence joins TRBV2 and TRBJ1-1; no clear D. The CDR3 loop spans 14 amino acids. V was trimmed by 4 bases and J by 5 bases, leaving 14 bases between them. Germline V gene sequence: CDR1 SNHLY, CDR2 FYNNEI. CDR3 bases: TGTGCCAGCAGTGTCAGCCTCGGGGATACTGAAGCTTTCTTT. Residues: CASSVSLGDTEAFF. Variable domain in full (rest from reference TRBV2 and TRBJ1-1): EPEVTQTPSHQVTQMGQEVILRCVPISNHLYFYWYRQILGQKVEFLVSFYNNEISEKSEIFDDQFSVERPDGSNFTLKIRSTKLEDSAMYFCASSVSLGDTEAFFGQGTRLTVV.

The CDR3 region is CASRWGDGHQSREQFF. CDR3 nucleotides: TGTGCCAGTAGATGGGGTGACGGGCATCAGTCGAGGGAGCAGTTCTTC. The V call is TRBV19, the J call TRBJ2-1; D not resolved. Germline V gives CDR1 LNHDA, CDR2 SQIVND (reference sequence). CDR3 size: 16 residues. V was clipped by 6 bases and J by 10 bases, with 25 bases between them.

The chain carries TRBV5-8 and TRBJ1-4, with TRBD1 as a possible D gene (5 bases). CDR3 length: 15 amino acids. Per the germline V gene, CDR1 is SGHTS and CDR2 is YDEGEE. V was pared by 3 bases and J by 7 bases, with 16 bases between. The CDR3 sequence: CASSSGMGEVEKLFF. The CDR3 nucleotides read TGTGCCAGCAGCTCAGGGATGGGCGAAGTTGAAAAACTGTTTTTT. Filled out from reference TRBV5-8 and TRBJ1-4, the complete variable domain reads EAGVTQSPTHLIKTRGQQATLRCSPISGHTSVYWYQQALGLGLQFLLWYDEGEERNRGNFPPRFSGRQFPNYSSELNVNALELEDSALYLCASSSGMGEVEKLFFGSGTQLSVL.

This clone showed up just once. The rearrangement uses TRBV19 and TRBJ2-1; TRBD1 aligns across 9 bases. The CDR3 length is 13 residues. The V and J ends lost 7 bases and 8 bases, in that order; junction bases with no gene match: 6. Germline V lookup: CDR1 LNHDA, CDR2 SQIVND (reference sequence). The DNA for the CDR3 is TGTGCCAGTACCTCCGACAGGGGGGATGAGCAGTTCTTC. Encoded protein: CASTSDRGDEQFF.

The chain uses TRBV5-1 and TRBJ1-2; 8 bases are shared with TRBD1. V lost 0 bases to trimming and J lost 8 bases; unmatched junction nucleotides: 12. CDR3 length equals 16 residues. The V gene's germline CDR1 is SGHRS and CDR2 YFSETQ. The CDR3 sequence is CASSLGLSTGGGGYTF. The CDR3 coding sequence is TGCGCCAGCAGCTTGGGCCTCTCAACAGGGGGAGGCGGCTACACCTTC.

The chain has TRBV7-9 and TRBJ2-7; 7 bases line up with TRBD1. V lost 4 bases and J lost 5; bases outside the gene matches: 14. Germline CDR1 and CDR2: SEHNR and FQNEAQ (reference sequence). This CDR3 has 16 amino acids. The CDR3 spells CASSSREQGQDDEQYF. CDR3 in DNA: TGTGCCAGCAGCTCCCGGGAACAGGGGCAGGATGACGAGCAGTACTTC.

The chain is built from TRBV6-5 and TRBJ1-1; weak D call: TRBD1 (6 bases). This CDR3 contains 14 residues. Per the germline V gene, CDR1 is MNHEY and CDR2 is SVGAGI. The V gene lost 5 bases and the J gene lost 1 base, with 11 bases spanning the gap. The CDR3 reads CASSTGRRNTEAFF. The CDR3 bases are TGTGCCAGCAGTACAGGGCGCCGGAACACTGAAGCTTTCTTT.

This clone was found once. V is TRBV6-1 and J is TRBJ2-7; no clear D. Germline assignment: CDR1 MNHNS and CDR2 SASEGT. Trimming shortened V by 6 bases and J by 2 bases, and 8 bases separated the two germline ends. This CDR3 spans 12 amino acids. CDR3 protein: CASRNTAYEQYF. In DNA, the CDR3 is TGTGCCAGCAGGAACACGGCCTACGAGCAGTACTTC.

The chain links TRBV20-1 to TRBJ1-2; D is unclear. CDR3 size: 8 residues. Trimming stripped 4 bases from V and 8 bases from J, with 2 bases between. Germline CDR1 reads DFQATT; CDR2 reads SNEGSKA (reference sequence). The CDR3 bases are TGCAGTGCTAAAGGCTACACCTTC. As protein: CSAKGYTF.

The gene calls are TRBV28 and TRBJ1-2; the match to TRBD1 covers 7 bases. This CDR3 is 14 amino acids long. Germline CDR1 is MDHEN and CDR2 is SYDVKM. Trimming cost V 1 base and J 1 base; bases outside gene matches: 0. CDR3 DNA: TGTGCCAGCAGTTTATACAGGGGTAACTATGGCTACACCTTC. Translating gives CASSLYRGNYGYTF.

The chain carries TRBV18 and TRBJ2-7; D possibly corresponds to TRBD2 (5 bases). Germline V gene data show CDR1 as KGHSH and CDR2 as LQKENI. Trimming took 1 base from V and 5 from J, leaving 12 bases between them. The CDR3 is made up of 14 amino acids. CDR3 amino acids: CASSPLQAGDEQYF. CDR3 DNA: TGTGCCAGCTCACCACTTCAGGCCGGGGACGAGCAGTACTTC.

The rearrangement uses TRBV5-1 and TRBJ1-5, with 7 bases lining up with TRBD1. This CDR3 contains 14 residues. CDR1 and CDR2 (germline): SGHRS, YFSETQ. J was trimmed by 7 bases and V by 1 base; bases with no gene match: 5. The CDR3 sequence: CASSLRGPEQPQHF. DNA of the CDR3: TGCGCCAGCAGCTTGAGGGGGCCCGAGCAGCCCCAGCATTTT.

The V and J genes are TRBV11-3 and TRBJ2-1; 7 bases are a match to TRBD1. Germline trimming cut 0 bases from V and 8 bases from J; bases unmatched to any gene: 4. Germline V gene data show CDR1 as SGHNT and CDR2 as YENEEA. The CDR3 sequence is 14 residues long. The DNA of the CDR3 is TGTGCCAGCAGCTTAGAGAACAGGGGCGATGAGCAGTTCTTC. Translating it yields CASSLENRGDEQFF.

The V gene is TRBV14, the J gene TRBJ2-7; unclear D gene. Germline CDR1 is SGHDN and CDR2 is FVKESK. V was shortened by 1 base and J by 6 bases, with 16 bases between the two germline ends. The CDR3 is 15 residues long. The CDR3 loop reads CASSQAPRSPSEQYF. CDR3 sequence (DNA): TGTGCCAGCAGCCAAGCCCCCCGGAGCCCCAGCGAGCAGTACTTC.

V usage is TRBV11-2 and J usage is TRBJ2-7; D may be TRBD1 (5 bases). The CDR3 has 13 residues. The V gene's germline CDR1 is SGHAT and CDR2 FQNNGV. V was cut by 1 base and J by 7 bases, with 11 bases left in between. This chain's CDR3 is CASSLAGFGEQYF. DNA of the CDR3: TGTGCCAGCAGCTTAGCAGGGTTCGGGGAGCAGTACTTC.

This chain connects TRBV29-1 to TRBJ2-3, with 10 bases lining up with TRBD2. The ends lost 6 bases at V and 5 bases at J; junction bases unmatched: 2. The CDR3 runs to 12 residues. Germline values: CDR1 SQVTM, CDR2 ANQGSEA. The chain's CDR3 is CSVRTSGDTQYF. The CDR3 coding sequence is TGCAGCGTCCGGACTAGCGGAGATACGCAGTATTTT.

This chain links TRBV19 with TRBJ1-2; D perhaps matches TRBD1 (5 bases). Germline V gene lookup returns CDR1 LNHDA and CDR2 SQIVND (reference sequence). The CDR3 contains 15 residues. Trimming shortened V by 6 bases and J by 3 bases, and 17 bases separated the two germline ends. The CDR3 DNA follows: TGTGCCAGTAGAGATCTCCCCCTAGGGGACTATGGCTACACCTTC. Its protein product is CASRDLPLGDYGYTF. The full variable domain, its missing parts supplied by reference TRBV19 and TRBJ1-2, is DGGITQSPKYLFRKEGQNVTLSCEQNLNHDAMYWYRQDPGQGLRLIYYSQIVNDFQKGDIAEGYSVSREKKESFPLTVTSAQKNPTAFYLCASRDLPLGDYGYTFGSGTRLTVV.

The chain carries TRBV6-1 and TRBJ2-5, with 10 bases aligning to TRBD2. The CDR3 consists of 16 residues. CDR1 is MNHNS and CDR2 is SASEGT in the germline V gene. Germline trimming cut 4 bases from V and 5 bases from J; bases unmatched to any gene: 10. Written as DNA, the CDR3 is TGTGCCAGCAGTGCGCCCTTAGCGGGGGGATGGGAGACCCAGTACTTC. Protein: CASSAPLAGGWETQYF.

The rearrangement links TRBV27 to TRBJ2-1; TRBD1 or TRBD2 may be the D gene (6 bases each). The length of the CDR3 is 16 residues. Trimming cost V 8 bases and J 2 bases, with 19 bases left between them. The germline V gene encodes CDR1 MNHEY and CDR2 SMNVEV (reference sequence). CDR3 residues: CASRGTQGITYNEQFF. In DNA, the CDR3 is TGTGCCAGCCGGGGGACGCAGGGGATAACCTACAATGAGCAGTTCTTC.